This passage covers 10 T cell receptor beta chains from one sample sequenced in a study of T cell responses to AZD1222 COVID-19 vaccine. Produced via immunoSEQ multiplex PCR; TCRdb's table is partial and in-frame only. The table shows almost 65,000 clones, with less than 90% occurring only once. The sample consisted of peripheral blood, taken on day 0 of AZD1222 vaccination. These receptor sequences come from an adult in good health.

This chain connects TRBV11-3 to TRBJ2-3; 7 bases match TRBD1. Germline trimming cut 1 base from V and 4 bases from J; bases unmatched to any gene: 2. The CDR3 length is 14 residues. Germline lookup yields CDR1 SGHNT and CDR2 YENEEA. The CDR3 nucleotides are TGTGCCAGCAGCTTAGGACAGGGCCCAGATACGCAGTATTTT. Encoded protein: CASSLGQGPDTQYF.

CDR3 coding DNA: TGTGCCAGCAGCTTAGAGGAAACCGATGGCTACACCTTC. Encoded protein: CASSLEETDGYTF. The V call is TRBV7-9, the J call TRBJ1-2; D is unresolved. In germline, CDR1 is SEHNR, CDR2 FQNEAQ (reference sequence). The germline V and J ends were trimmed by 1 base and 6 bases, with 9 bases remaining between them. The CDR3 has 13 residues. The full variable domain, rest sourced from reference TRBV7-9 and TRBJ1-2, is DTGVSQNPRHKITKRGQNVTFRCDPISEHNRLYWYRQTLGQGPEFLTYFQNEAQLEKSRLLSDRFSAERPKGSFSTLEIQRTEQGDSAMYLCASSLEETDGYTFGSGTRLTVV.

V gene TRBV4-1 combines with J gene TRBJ2-1, with 10 bases fitting TRBD2. CDR3 length: 13 residues. CDR1 MGHRA and CDR2 YSYEKL come from the germline V gene. Unmatched junction bases numbered 3, after V lost 3 bases and J lost 10 bases. DNA for the CDR3: TGCGCCAGCAGCCATTTACTAGCGGGGGAGCAGTTCTTC. Protein: CASSHLLAGEQFF.

This chain joins TRBV6-2 or TRBV6-3 and TRBJ2-1, with D tentatively TRBD2 (6 bases). The CDR3 runs to 17 residues. Trimming removed 5 bases from V and 0 bases from J, with 17 bases in between. Germline CDR1 reads MNHEY; CDR2 reads SVGEGT. The CDR3 DNA follows: TGTGCCAGCAGTCGCCTCGGGGGTACCCCCTCCTACAATGAGCAGTTCTTC. It specifies CASSRLGGTPSYNEQFF.

This chain joins TRBV28 and TRBJ1-5; D not resolved. CDR3 length: 13 residues. Germline V gene lookup returns CDR1 MDHEN and CDR2 SYDVKM. The V gene lost 7 bases and the J gene lost 0 bases, with 7 bases spanning the gap. CDR3 loop: CASTSDSNQPQHF. In DNA form, the CDR3 reads TGTGCCAGCACCTCCGATAGCAATCAGCCCCAGCATTTT.

The chain uses TRBV6-6 and TRBJ2-4; TRBD1 matches 9 bases. V was clipped by 6 bases and J by 5 bases; unmatched bases: 8. Germline V gene data show CDR1 as MNHNY and CDR2 as SVGAGI (reference sequence). This CDR3 has 15 residues. The CDR3 DNA sequence: TGTGCCAGCAGGAATGACGGGACAGGGCAAAACATTCAGTACTTC. Protein product: CASRNDGTGQNIQYF.

On this clone itself: The sample has other DNA sequences that encode this CDR3 too. This rearrangement joins TRBV6-2 or TRBV6-3 to TRBJ1-1; D is uncertain. V lost 2 bases and J 1 base, leaving 8 bases between the germline ends. The germline V gene encodes CDR1 MNHEY and CDR2 SVGEGT. This CDR3 has 14 amino acids. The CDR3 protein is CASSYSGGNTEAFF. The CDR3 nucleotides are TGTGCCAGCAGTTACAGTGGCGGGAACACTGAAGCTTTCTTT.

The genes are TRBV5-8 and TRBJ1-5; D is unclear. The V and J ends lost 3 bases and 0 bases respectively, with 7 bases between them. Per germline, CDR1 SGHTS and CDR2 YDEGEE. This CDR3 contains 14 residues. CDR3 in amino acids: CASSWRFSNQPQHF. The CDR3 DNA reads as TGTGCCAGCAGCTGGAGGTTTAGCAATCAGCCCCAGCATTTT.

This chain uses TRBV29-1 with TRBJ1-1, with no clear D. The ends were cut back, 4 bases at V and 3 bases at J, with 15 bases in the middle. The CDR3 extends over 14 amino acids. The germline gives CDR1 SQVTM, CDR2 ANQGSEA. The CDR3 loop is CSVVLLKSHTEAFF. The CDR3, as DNA: TGCAGCGTTGTCCTTTTAAAAAGCCACACTGAAGCTTTCTTT. Complete variable domain (other parts from reference TRBV29-1 and TRBJ1-1): SAVISQKPSRDICQRGTSLTIQCQVDSQVTMMFWYRQQPGQSLTLIATANQGSEATYESGFVIDKFPISRPNLTFSTLTVSNMSPEDSSIYLCSVVLLKSHTEAFFGQGTRLTVV.

The chain combines TRBV27 with TRBJ2-7; D is unresolved. V was trimmed by 2 bases and J by 5 bases, leaving 4 bases between them. Germline assignment: CDR1 MNHEY and CDR2 SMNVEV (reference sequence). CDR3 size: 11 residues. The CDR3 DNA sequence: TGTGCCAGCAGTTTAGGGGACGAGCAGTACTTC. Its translation: CASSLGDEQYF.